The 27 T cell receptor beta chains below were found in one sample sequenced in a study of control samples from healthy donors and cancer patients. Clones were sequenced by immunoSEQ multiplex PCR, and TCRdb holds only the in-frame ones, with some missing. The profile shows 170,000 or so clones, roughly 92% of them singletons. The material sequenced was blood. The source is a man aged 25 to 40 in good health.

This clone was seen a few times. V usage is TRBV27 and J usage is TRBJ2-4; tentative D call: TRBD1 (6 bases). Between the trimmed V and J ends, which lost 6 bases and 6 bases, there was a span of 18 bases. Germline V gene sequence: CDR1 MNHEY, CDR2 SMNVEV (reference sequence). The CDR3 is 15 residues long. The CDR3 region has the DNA TGTGCCAGCAGCCAGACACCAGGGGCGGTAAACATTCAGTACTTC. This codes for CASSQTPGAVNIQYF.

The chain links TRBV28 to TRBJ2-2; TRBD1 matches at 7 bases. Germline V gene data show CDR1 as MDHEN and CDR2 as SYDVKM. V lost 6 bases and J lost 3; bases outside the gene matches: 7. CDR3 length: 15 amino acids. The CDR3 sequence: CASSPIDRDTGELFF. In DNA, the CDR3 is TGTGCCAGCAGCCCTATAGACAGGGACACCGGGGAGCTGTTTTTT.

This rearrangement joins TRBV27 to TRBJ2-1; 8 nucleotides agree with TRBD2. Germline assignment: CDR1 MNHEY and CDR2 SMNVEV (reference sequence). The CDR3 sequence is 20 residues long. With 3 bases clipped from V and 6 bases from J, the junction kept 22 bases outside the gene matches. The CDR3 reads CASSFRGGLGGGGFINEQFF. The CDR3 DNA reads TGTGCCAGCAGTTTCCGCGGGGGGCTGGGCGGAGGGGGGTTCATCAATGAGCAGTTCTTC.

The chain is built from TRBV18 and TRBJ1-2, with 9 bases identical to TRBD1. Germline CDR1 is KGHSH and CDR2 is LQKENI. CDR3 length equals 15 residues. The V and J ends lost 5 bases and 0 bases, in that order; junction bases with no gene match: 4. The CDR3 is CASSGDRAANYGYTF. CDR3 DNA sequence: TGTGCCAGCTCAGGGGACAGGGCAGCTAACTATGGCTACACCTTC.

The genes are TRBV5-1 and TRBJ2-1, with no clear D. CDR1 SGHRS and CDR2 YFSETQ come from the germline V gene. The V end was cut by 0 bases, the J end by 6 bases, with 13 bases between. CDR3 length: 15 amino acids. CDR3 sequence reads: CASSLDESASNEQFF. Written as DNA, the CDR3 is TGCGCCAGCAGCTTGGACGAGTCGGCTAGCAATGAGCAGTTCTTC.

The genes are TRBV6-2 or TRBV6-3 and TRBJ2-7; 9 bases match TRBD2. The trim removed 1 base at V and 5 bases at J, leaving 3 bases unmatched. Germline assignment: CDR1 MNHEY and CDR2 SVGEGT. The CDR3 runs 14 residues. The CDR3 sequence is CASSYLAGADEQYF. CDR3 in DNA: TGTGCCAGCAGTTACTTAGCGGGAGCTGACGAGCAGTACTTC.

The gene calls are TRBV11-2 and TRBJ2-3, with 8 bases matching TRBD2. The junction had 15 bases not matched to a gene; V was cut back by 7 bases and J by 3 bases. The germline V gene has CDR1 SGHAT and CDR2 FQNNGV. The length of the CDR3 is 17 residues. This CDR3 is CASTPPGGGGLTDTQYF. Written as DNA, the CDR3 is TGTGCCAGCACCCCCCCGGGAGGGGGTGGATTGACAGATACGCAGTATTTT.

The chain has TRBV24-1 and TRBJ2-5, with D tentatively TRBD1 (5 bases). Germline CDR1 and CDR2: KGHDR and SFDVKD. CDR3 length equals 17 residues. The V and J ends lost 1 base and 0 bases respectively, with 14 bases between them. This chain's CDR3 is CATSDFEAGPDQETQYF. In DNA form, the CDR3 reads TGTGCCACCAGTGATTTTGAGGCAGGGCCGGACCAAGAGACCCAGTACTTC.

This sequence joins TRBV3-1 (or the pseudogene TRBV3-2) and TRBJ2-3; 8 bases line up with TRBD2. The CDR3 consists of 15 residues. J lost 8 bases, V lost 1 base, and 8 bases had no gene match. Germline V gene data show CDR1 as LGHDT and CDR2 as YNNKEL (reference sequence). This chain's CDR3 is CASSQVGGGLGTQYF. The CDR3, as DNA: TGTGCCAGCAGCCAAGTCGGGGGGGGGCTAGGTACGCAGTATTTT.

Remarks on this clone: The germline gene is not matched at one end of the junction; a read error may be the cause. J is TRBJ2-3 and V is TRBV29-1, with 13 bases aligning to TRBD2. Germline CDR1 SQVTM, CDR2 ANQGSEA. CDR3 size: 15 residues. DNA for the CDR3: TGCAGCGTCGAAGGGACTAGCGGGGTCACAGATACGCAGTATTTT. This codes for CSVEGTSGVTDTQYF.

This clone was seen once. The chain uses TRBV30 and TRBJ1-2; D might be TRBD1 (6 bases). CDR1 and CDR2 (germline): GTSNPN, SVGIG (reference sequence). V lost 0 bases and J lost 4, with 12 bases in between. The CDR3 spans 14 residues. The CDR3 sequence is CAWSVPGQPYGYTF. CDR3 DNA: TGTGCCTGGAGTGTACCCGGACAGCCCTATGGCTACACCTTC.

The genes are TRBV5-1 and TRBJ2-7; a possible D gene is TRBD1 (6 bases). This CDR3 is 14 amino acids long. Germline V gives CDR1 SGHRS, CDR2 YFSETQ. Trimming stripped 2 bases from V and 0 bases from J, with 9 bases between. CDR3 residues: CASSLGGPSYEQYF. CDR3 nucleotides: TGCGCCAGCAGCTTAGGGGGTCCCTCCTACGAGCAGTACTTC.

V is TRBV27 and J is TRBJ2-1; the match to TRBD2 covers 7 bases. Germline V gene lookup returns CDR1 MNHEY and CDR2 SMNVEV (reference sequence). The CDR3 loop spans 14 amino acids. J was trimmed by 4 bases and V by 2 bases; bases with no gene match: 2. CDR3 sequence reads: CASSLSGIYNEQFF. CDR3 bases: TGTGCCAGCAGTTTAAGCGGGATATACAATGAGCAGTTCTTC.

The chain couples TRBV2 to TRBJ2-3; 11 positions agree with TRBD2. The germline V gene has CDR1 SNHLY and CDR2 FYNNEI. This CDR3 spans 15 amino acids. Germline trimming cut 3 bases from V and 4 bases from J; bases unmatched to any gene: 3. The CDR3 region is CASSELAGGPDTQYF. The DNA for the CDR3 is TGTGCCAGCAGTGAGTTAGCGGGAGGGCCAGATACGCAGTATTTT.

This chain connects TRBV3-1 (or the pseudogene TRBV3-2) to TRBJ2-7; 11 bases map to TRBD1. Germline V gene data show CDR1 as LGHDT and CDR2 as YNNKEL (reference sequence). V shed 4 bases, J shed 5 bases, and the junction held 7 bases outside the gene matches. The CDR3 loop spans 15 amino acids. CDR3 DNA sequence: TGTGCCAGCAGCCCCTGGGACAGGGGGATCAACGAGCAGTACTTC. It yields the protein CASSPWDRGINEQYF.

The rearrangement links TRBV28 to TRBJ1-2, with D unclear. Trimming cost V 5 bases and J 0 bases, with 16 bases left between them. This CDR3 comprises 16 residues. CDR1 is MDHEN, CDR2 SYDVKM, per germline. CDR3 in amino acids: CASSRKGVTSNYGYTF. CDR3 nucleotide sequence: TGTGCCAGCAGTCGTAAGGGAGTCACCTCTAACTATGGCTACACCTTC.

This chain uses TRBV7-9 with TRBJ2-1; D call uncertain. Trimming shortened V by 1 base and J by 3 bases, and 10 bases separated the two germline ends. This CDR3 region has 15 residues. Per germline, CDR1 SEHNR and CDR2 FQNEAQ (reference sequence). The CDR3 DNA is TGTGCCAGCAGCTTAGGGACGGTTCGCTACAATGAGCAGTTCTTC. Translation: CASSLGTVRYNEQFF.

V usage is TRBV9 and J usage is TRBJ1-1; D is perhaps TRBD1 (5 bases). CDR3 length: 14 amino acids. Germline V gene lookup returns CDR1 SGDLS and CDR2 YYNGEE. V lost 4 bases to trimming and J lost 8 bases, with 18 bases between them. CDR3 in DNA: TGTGCCAGCAGCTTAGACGGTCGAGGGGACGAAGCTTTCTTT. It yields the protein CASSLDGRGDEAFF.

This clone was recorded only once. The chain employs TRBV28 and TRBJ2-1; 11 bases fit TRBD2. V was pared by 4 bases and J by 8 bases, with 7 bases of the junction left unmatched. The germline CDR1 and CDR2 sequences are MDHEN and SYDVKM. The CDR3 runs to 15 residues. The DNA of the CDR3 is TGTGCCAGCAGTTCCTCTAGCGGGGGGATGTATGAGCAGTTCTTC. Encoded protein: CASSSSSGGMYEQFF.

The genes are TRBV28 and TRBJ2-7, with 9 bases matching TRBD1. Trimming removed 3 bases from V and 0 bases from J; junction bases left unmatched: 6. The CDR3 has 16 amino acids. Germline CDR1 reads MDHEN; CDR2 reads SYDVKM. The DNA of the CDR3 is TGTGCCAGCAGTTTGAGTAGGGACAGGGTCTCCTACGAGCAGTACTTC. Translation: CASSLSRDRVSYEQYF.

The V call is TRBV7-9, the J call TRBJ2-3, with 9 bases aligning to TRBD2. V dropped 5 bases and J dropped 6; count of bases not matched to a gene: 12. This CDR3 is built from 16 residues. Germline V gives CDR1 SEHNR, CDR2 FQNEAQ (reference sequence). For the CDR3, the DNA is TGTGCCAGCAGCCTCCCGACTAGCGGCCTGTGGGATACGCAGTATTTT. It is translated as CASSLPTSGLWDTQYF.

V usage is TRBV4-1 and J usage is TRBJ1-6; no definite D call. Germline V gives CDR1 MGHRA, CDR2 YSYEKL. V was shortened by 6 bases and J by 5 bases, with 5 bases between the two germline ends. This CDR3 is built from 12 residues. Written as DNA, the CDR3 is TGCGCCAGCAGGCAGGATAATTCACCCCTCCACTTT. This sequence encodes CASRQDNSPLHF.

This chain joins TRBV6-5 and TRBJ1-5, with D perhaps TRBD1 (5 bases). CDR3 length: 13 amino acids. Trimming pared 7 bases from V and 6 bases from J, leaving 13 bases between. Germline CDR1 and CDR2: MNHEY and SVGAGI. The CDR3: CASIRGSGQPQHF. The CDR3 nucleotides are TGTGCCAGCATCCGGGGGAGCGGTCAGCCCCAGCATTTT.

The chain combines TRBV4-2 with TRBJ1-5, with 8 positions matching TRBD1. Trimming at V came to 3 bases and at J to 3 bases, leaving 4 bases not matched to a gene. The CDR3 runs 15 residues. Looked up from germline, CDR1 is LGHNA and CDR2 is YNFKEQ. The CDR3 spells CASSQETGDNQPQHF. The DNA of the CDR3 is TGTGCCAGCAGCCAGGAGACAGGGGACAATCAGCCCCAGCATTTT.

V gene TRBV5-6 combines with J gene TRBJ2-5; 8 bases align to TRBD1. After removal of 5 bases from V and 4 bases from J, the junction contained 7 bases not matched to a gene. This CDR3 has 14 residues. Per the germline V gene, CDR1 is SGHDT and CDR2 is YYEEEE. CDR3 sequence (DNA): TGTGCCAGCAGTTTGAGGACAGGGCTAGAGACCCAGTACTTC. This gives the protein CASSLRTGLETQYF.

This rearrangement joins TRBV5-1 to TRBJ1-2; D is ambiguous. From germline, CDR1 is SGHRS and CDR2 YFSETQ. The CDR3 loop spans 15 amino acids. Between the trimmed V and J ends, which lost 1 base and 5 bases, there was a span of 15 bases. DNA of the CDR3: TGCGCCAGCAGCTTGCAGACCGGCAGAGATTATGGCTACACCTTC. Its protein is CASSLQTGRDYGYTF.

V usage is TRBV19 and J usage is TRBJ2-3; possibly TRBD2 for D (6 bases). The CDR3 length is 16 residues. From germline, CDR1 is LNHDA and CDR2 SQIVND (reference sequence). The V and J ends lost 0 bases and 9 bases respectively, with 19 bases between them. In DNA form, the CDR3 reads TGTGCCAGTAGTATAGATCAAGGGCGGGGTCCTCAAACGCAGTATTTT. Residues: CASSIDQGRGPQTQYF.